The present TCR beta chain was sequenced within a study of blood T cell repertoires in COVID-19. The CDR3 is 13 amino acids. V was cut by 2 bases and J by 9 bases, with 16 bases left in between. CDR1 is GTSNPN, CDR2 SVGIG, per germline (reference sequence). Here immunoSEQ multiplex PCR was the method, and the copy in TCRdb shows in-frame clones only, minus some. The table has around 160,000 clones, around 81% seen once. The genes are TRBV30 and TRBJ1-1, with a possible D match to TRBD1 (6 bases). This sequence originates from a human donor with acute or convalescent COVID-19. The donor label of this sample is uncertain. The specimen sequenced was peripheral blood. The DNA for the CDR3 is TGTGCCTGGAGTTTAAGCCTAGGACAGAAAGCTTTCTTT. Translated: CAWSLSLGQKAFF.